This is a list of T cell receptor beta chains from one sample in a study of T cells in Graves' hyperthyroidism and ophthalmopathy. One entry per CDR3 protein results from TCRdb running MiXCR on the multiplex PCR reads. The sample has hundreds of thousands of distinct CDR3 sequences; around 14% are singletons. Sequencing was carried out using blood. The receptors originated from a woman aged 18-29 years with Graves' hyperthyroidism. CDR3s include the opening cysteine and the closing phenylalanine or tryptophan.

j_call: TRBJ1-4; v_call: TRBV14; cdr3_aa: CASSRAGYEKLFF
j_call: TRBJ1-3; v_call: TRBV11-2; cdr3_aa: CGVGVGNTIYF
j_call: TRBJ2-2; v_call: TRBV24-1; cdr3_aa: CATSSGIYTGELFF
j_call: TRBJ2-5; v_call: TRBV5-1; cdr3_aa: CASSLVTGKETQYF
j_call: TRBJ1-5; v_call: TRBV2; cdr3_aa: CASSAVGQLSNQPQHF
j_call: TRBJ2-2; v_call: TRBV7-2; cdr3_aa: CASSLVASDQLFF
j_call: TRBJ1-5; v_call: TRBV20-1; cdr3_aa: CSAPGWGEPTPQHF
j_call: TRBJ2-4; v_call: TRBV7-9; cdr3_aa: CASSLDGAGDIQYF
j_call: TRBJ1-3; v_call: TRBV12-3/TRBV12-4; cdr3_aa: CASTWENTIYF
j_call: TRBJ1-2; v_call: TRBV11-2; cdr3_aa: CASSSTRTGGYTF
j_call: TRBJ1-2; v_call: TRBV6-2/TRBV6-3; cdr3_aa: CASSLTGTGSENGYTF
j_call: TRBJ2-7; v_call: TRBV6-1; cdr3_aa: CASSEPIGLRDTSYEQYF
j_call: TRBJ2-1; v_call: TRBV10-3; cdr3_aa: CAIRDLGGQFF
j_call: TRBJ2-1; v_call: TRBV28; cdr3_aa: CASSFWDLKSSYNEQFF
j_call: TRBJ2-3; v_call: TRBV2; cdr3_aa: CASSEEGTAKDTQYF
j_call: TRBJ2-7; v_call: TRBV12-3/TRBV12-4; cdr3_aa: CASSRTGGSYEQYF
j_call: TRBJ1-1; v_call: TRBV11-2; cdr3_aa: CASSSRPLNTEAFF
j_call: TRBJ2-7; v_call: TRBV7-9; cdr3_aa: CASSLPIQGYEQYF
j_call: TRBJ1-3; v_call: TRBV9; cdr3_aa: CASSVGDFNTIYF
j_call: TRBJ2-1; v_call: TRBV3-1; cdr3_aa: CASSQDSGSSYNEQFF
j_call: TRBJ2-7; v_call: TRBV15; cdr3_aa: CATSRDLADLYEQYF
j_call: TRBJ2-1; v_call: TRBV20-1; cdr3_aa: CSARGAGGNEQFF
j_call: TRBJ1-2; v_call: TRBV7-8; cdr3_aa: CASSLRAVGQGAGGYTF
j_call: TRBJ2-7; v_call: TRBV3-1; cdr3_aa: CASSRASGREIYEQYF
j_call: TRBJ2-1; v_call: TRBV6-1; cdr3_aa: CASSVIQGGLYNEQFF
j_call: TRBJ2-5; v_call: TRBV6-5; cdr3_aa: CASSYSGQGVTQYF
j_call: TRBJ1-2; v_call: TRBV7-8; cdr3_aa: CASRGETGGYTF
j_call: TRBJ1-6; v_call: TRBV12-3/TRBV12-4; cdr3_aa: CATPGHPGRKALHF
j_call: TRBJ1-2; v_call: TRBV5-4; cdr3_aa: CASSFGFLANYGYTF
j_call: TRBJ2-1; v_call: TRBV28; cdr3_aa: CASSFGGVNNEQFF
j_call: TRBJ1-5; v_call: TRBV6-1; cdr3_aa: CASSGRQGGNQPQHF
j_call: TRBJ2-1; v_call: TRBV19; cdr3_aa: CASNGQGLNEQFF